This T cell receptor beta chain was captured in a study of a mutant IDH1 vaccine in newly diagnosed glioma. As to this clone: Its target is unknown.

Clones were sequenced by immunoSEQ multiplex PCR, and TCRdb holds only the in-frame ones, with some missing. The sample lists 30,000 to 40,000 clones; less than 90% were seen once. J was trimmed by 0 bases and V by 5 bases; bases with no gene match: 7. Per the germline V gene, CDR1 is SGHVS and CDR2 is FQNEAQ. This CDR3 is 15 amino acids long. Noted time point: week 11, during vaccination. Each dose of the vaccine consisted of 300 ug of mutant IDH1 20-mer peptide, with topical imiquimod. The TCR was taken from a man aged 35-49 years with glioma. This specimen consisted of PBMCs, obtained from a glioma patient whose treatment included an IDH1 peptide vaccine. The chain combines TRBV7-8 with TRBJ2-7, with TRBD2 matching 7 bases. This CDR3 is CASSIDRDYSYEQYF. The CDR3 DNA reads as TGTGCCAGCAGCATTGACCGGGACTACTCCTACGAGCAGTACTTC.